This T cell receptor (beta chain) was found in a study of Ad26.COV2.S vaccination and SARS-CoV-2 variants. Study-wide results and limits: It was reported that spike-specific CD8+ and CD4+ T cell responses were substantially broad after vaccination.

The method was immunoSEQ multiplex PCR; TCRdb's version includes in-frame clones alone and lacks a portion of them. The sample yields about 480,000 clones, roughly nine tenths seen once. CDR3 length: 19 amino acids. Regarding this clone: The antigen remains undetermined.

Noted treatment: some 19 received Ad26.COV2.S at low or high dose, single or two shots; roughly five received placebo; per-sample allocation not given. At day 63 after the first vaccine or placebo injection, samples were drawn. The study used a vaccine consisting of an Ad26 vector that expressed Wuhan-strain SARS-CoV-2 spike. The specimen was peripheral blood, collected in a trial of Ad26.COV2.S vaccine versus placebo. The sequence derives from a person aged 18-60 years who received the Ad26.COV2.S COVID-19 vaccine or a placebo. V and J are TRBV21-1 and TRBJ1-5. TRBV21-1 is reported as a pseudogene. CDR3 amino acids: CASSSPKALGGWSNQPQHF. In DNA, the CDR3 is TGTGCCAGCAGCTCACCAAAGGCCTTGGGGGGATGGAGCAATCAGCCCCAGCATTTT.